The rows below give T cell receptor beta chains drawn from one sample of a study of T cell responses to AZD1222 COVID-19 vaccine. Sequencing used immunoSEQ multiplex PCR; TCRdb keeps in-frame clones, though not all of them. The data contain more than 80,000 clones, roughly 88% of them singletons. The source material was peripheral blood, sampled on day 0 of MenACWY control vaccination. The source of these receptors is an adult in good health. Both conserved end residues are part of each CDR3. Fields, in order: J gene, V gene, clone size, D gene, CDR3 DNA, CDR3 protein. A D gene is named only where the DNA matches it firmly. Only some rows state a clone size, as once, few, many or a class for expanded clones.

>TRBJ1-4|TRBV19|.|.
TGTGCCAGTAGTGCTAGTAGCGGGGGATGGGCAACTAATGAAAAACTGTTTTTT
CASSASSGGWATNEKLFF
>TRBJ1-2|TRBV5-4|.|.
TGTGCCAGCAGCTTGGAGTCAGGAACTAACTATGGCTACACCTTC
CASSLESGTNYGYTF
>TRBJ2-7|TRBV5-5|.|.
TGTGCCAGCAGCGTTGAACCGGGATACGAGCAGTACTTC
CASSVEPGYEQYF
>TRBJ2-1|TRBV19|few|TRBD1
TGTGCCAGTAGTATAGGGACAGGGTCTTACAATGAGCAGTTCTTC
CASSIGTGSYNEQFF
>TRBJ1-6|TRBV7-2|.|.
TGTGCCAGCAGCTTAACCGGGCCGGGTAATAATTCACCCCTCCACTTT
CASSLTGPGNNSPLHF
>TRBJ2-3|TRBV19|.|.
TGTGCCAGTAGCGTTCCAGGACTTACAGATACGCAGTATTTT
CASSVPGLTDTQYF
>TRBJ2-7|TRBV30|.|TRBD1
TGTGCCTGGAGCCGGACAGGGGGTCTCTACGAGCAGTACTTC
CAWSRTGGLYEQYF
>TRBJ1-6|TRBV6-4|once|.
TGTGCCAGCAGTGCAACAGCAACTAATTCACCCCTCCACTTT
CASSATATNSPLHF
>TRBJ1-2|TRBV29-1|.|.
TGCAGCGTTAGGCCCTCGGACAGATCCTATGGCTACACCTTC
CSVRPSDRSYGYTF
>TRBJ2-3|TRBV9|.|.
TGTGCCAGCAGCGTACCGGGAGACACAGATACGCAGTATTTT
CASSVPGDTDTQYF
>TRBJ1-2|TRBV6-5|few|.
TGTGCCAGCAGTTACTCCCAGGGCAGCAACTATGGCTACACCTTC
CASSYSQGSNYGYTF
>TRBJ1-1|TRBV29-1|.|.
TGCAGCGTTGGTTTCAGGAAGAACACTGAAGCTTTCTTT
CSVGFRKNTEAFF
>TRBJ2-7|TRBV7-2|.|TRBD1
TGTGCCAGCAGCTCCCAGACAGGGGCCTACGAGCAGTACTTC
CASSSQTGAYEQYF
>TRBJ1-1|TRBV6-5|.|TRBD1
TGTGCCAGCAGAGGGGACAGGGACACTGAAGCTTTCTTT
CASRGDRDTEAFF
>TRBJ2-2|TRBV10-3|once|TRBD1
TGTGCCATCAGTGAGAGTAGGGGGCTTAACACCGGGGAGCTGTTTTTT
CAISESRGLNTGELFF
>TRBJ2-1|TRBV5-1|.|TRBD1
TGCGCCAGCAGCTTGTACAGGGGCTCCTACAATGAGCAGTTCTTC
CASSLYRGSYNEQFF
>TRBJ2-7|TRBV28|.|.
TGTGCCACCCTCTTTATCCGGGGATCAGAGCAGTACTTC
CATLFIRGSEQYF
>TRBJ1-1|TRBV12-3/TRBV12-4|.|.
TGTGCCAGCAGTCCTTGGGCGGGCACTGAAGCTTTCTTT
CASSPWAGTEAFF
>TRBJ1-1|TRBV19|.|.
TGTGCCAGTAGTATAGATGTTACCGGGACGGCCCTAGGGGCTTTCTTT
CASSIDVTGTALGAFF
>TRBJ1-5|TRBV19|.|.
TGTGCCAGTAGTATAGATTATAGCAATCAGCCCCAGCATTTT
CASSIDYSNQPQHF
>TRBJ2-3|TRBV6-4|few|TRBD2
TGTGCCAGCAGTGAAGGCGGGGGGGCAGATACGCAGTATTTT
CASSEGGGADTQYF
>TRBJ1-4|TRBV10-3|.|.
TGTGCCATCAGTGAGTCGATAGTAGACAGTGCTAATGAAAAACTGTTTTTT
CAISESIVDSANEKLFF
>TRBJ1-3|TRBV6-1|once|.
TGTGCCAGCAGTGGGGGGGGCACGTTCTCTGGAAACACCATATATTTT
CASSGGGTFSGNTIYF
>TRBJ2-5|TRBV7-6|.|TRBD2
TGTGCCAGCAGCTTAAAACTAGCGGGGGGAGAGACCCAGTACTTC
CASSLKLAGGETQYF
>TRBJ1-1|TRBV11-2|.|TRBD1
TGTGCCAGCAGCTTAGATGGGACAGGGGGCTTTGAAGCTTTCTTT
CASSLDGTGGFEAFF
>TRBJ1-2|TRBV6-1|.|.
TGTGCCAGCAGTGAGACAATTAACTATGGCTACACCTTC
CASSETINYGYTF
>TRBJ2-3|TRBV7-3|.|.
TGTGCCAGCAGCCCTGGGACGTCGGATACGCAGTATTTT
CASSPGTSDTQYF
>TRBJ2-5|TRBV7-8|.|.
TGTGCCAGCAGCCTCGACTCCCAAGGGGAGACCCAGTACTTC
CASSLDSQGETQYF
>TRBJ2-7|TRBV7-9|.|TRBD2
TGTGCCAGCAGCTTATCGGGGGACGGGACTAGCGTGTACGAGCAGTACTTC
CASSLSGDGTSVYEQYF
>TRBJ2-2|TRBV5-1|once|TRBD1
TGCGCCAGCAGCTTGGCTCAGGGGGCCGGGGAGCTGTTTTTT
CASSLAQGAGELFF
>TRBJ1-1|TRBV19|.|TRBD1
TGTGCCAGTAGAACCACCGGGACAGGGGGCTCGAACACTGAAGCTTTCTTT
CASRTTGTGGSNTEAFF
>TRBJ1-1|TRBV15|few|.
TGTGCCACCACACCAGGGGACCGAGGGACTGAAGCTTTCTTT
CATTPGDRGTEAFF
>TRBJ2-7|TRBV3-1/TRBV3-2|.|TRBD2
TGTGCCAGCAGCCAAGATCTTGCTAGCGGTACCTACGAGCAGTACTTC
CASSQDLASGTYEQYF